These 32 T cell receptor beta chains were all obtained from the same sample, sequenced in a study of cytomegalovirus exposure and HLA in healthy donors. The PCR had 60 Vbeta and 13 Jbeta primers. Libraries were prepared by immunoSEQ multiplex PCR; TCRdb keeps only in-frame clonotypes and omits some of them. The sample yields around 160,000 clones, 80% to 85% seen once. The sequenced sample was PBMCs. Receptor source: a male donor in good health and CMV-seropositive.

The chain recombines TRBV28 with TRBJ1-5; D is unclear. The V gene lost 3 bases and the J gene lost 6 bases, with 6 bases spanning the gap. Germline V gene sequence: CDR1 MDHEN, CDR2 SYDVKM. The CDR3 runs 12 residues. The CDR3 DNA follows: TGTGCCAGCAGTTTCTCAGGTCAGCCCCAGCATTTT. Translating it yields CASSFSGQPQHF.

The rearrangement links TRBV4-3 to TRBJ2-1; 10 nucleotides align to TRBD1. Trimming at V came to 2 bases and at J to 5 bases, leaving 6 bases not matched to a gene. Germline-derived CDR1 and CDR2 are LGHNA and YSLEER. The CDR3 length is 16 residues. For the CDR3, the DNA is TGCGCCAGCAGCCAACCCTCGGGACAGGGGAACAATGAGCAGTTCTTC. It specifies CASSQPSGQGNNEQFF.

The V and J genes are TRBV4-3 and TRBJ1-2, with D maybe TRBD1 (5 bases). The CDR3 is 14 residues long. CDR1 LGHNA and CDR2 YSLEER come from the germline V gene. Trimming stripped 1 base from V and 8 bases from J, with 14 bases between. The CDR3 is CASSQAYPGGGYTF. CDR3 DNA sequence: TGCGCCAGCAGCCAAGCTTACCCGGGGGGAGGCTACACCTTC.

The sample holds one count of this clone. The chain carries TRBV25-1 and TRBJ2-5; D possibly corresponds to TRBD1 (5 bases). Germline-derived CDR1 and CDR2 are MGHDK and SYGVNS. The CDR3 has 16 amino acids. Trimming removed 1 base at V and 0 bases at J, with 12 bases between. CDR3 bases: TGTGCCAGCAGTGAATTGAGGACACTCTACCAAGAGACCCAGTACTTC. It encodes CASSELRTLYQETQYF. Filled out from reference TRBV25-1 and TRBJ2-5, the complete variable domain reads EADIYQTPRYLVIGTGKKITLECSQTMGHDKMYWYQQDPGMELHLIHYSYGVNSTEKGDLSSESTVSRIRTEHFPLTLESARPSHTSQYLCASSELRTLYQETQYFGPGTRLLVL.

V is TRBV18 and J is TRBJ1-2; D is unclear. The CDR3 loop spans 15 amino acids. V was trimmed by 0 bases and J by 2 bases, leaving 10 bases between them. Looked up from germline, CDR1 is KGHSH and CDR2 is LQKENI. The CDR3 coding sequence is TGTGCCAGCTCACCACCGGTGAGCCGGAACTATGGCTACACCTTC. Protein sequence: CASSPPVSRNYGYTF.

The chain has TRBV2 and TRBJ2-7; no reliable D call. The germline V gene has CDR1 SNHLY and CDR2 FYNNEI. CDR3 length: 12 residues. V was cut by 6 bases and J by 5 bases, with 11 bases left in between. CDR3 DNA sequence: TGTGCCAGCAGGGAGTCGACCCACGAGCAGTACTTC. This translates into CASRESTHEQYF.

The J gene is TRBJ1-2, the V gene TRBV5-1; 7 bases map to TRBD1. J lost 6 bases, V lost 3 bases, and 8 bases had no gene match. The CDR3 is 14 amino acids. Germline CDR1 reads SGHRS; CDR2 reads YFSETQ. CDR3 sequence reads: CASSSTGSIDGYTF. The CDR3 DNA reads TGCGCCAGCAGCTCGACAGGGAGTATTGATGGCTACACCTTC.

V and J are TRBV19 and TRBJ1-1; tentative D call: TRBD1 (5 bases). V was pared by 8 bases and J by 4 bases, with 11 bases between. The CDR3 consists of 12 residues. Germline V gives CDR1 LNHDA, CDR2 SQIVND (reference sequence). The CDR3 DNA sequence: TGTGCCAGTCGCCAGGGAGGCACTGAAGCTTTCTTT. Its protein is CASRQGGTEAFF.

This clone appeared a few times. CDR3 DNA: TGTGCCAGCAGTTACTCGGCCGGGGCTCAGGGGGAGCAGTACTTC. Translating it yields CASSYSAGAQGEQYF. The rearrangement links TRBV6-6 to TRBJ2-7, with D possibly being TRBD1 (6 bases). There are 15 residues in the CDR3. Germline V gene lookup returns CDR1 MNHNY and CDR2 SVGAGI (reference sequence). V lost 0 bases and J 7 bases, leaving 16 bases between the germline ends.

The rearrangement joins TRBV6-1 to TRBJ2-1; 7 positions agree with TRBD2. Trimming at V came to 2 bases and at J to 3 bases, leaving 7 bases not matched to a gene. CDR3 length: 16 residues. Looked up from germline, CDR1 is MNHNS and CDR2 is SASEGT. CDR3 DNA sequence: TGTGCCAGCAGTGAAATGGGGGGGGGTATCTACAATGAGCAGTTCTTC. This encodes CASSEMGGGIYNEQFF.

The CDR3 DNA sequence: TGTGCCAGCAGCCTGGGACTTTCGAAGACTAGCACAGATACGCAGTATTTT. This encodes CASSLGLSKTSTDTQYF. V is TRBV11-2 and J is TRBJ2-3; the D gene is possibly TRBD2 (6 bases). Germline CDR1 and CDR2: SGHAT and FQNNGV. Trimming cost V 5 bases and J 0 bases, with 18 bases left between them. The CDR3 covers 17 residues.

The chain employs TRBV7-9 and TRBJ2-7, with TRBD2 as a possible D gene (5 bases). Between the trimmed V and J ends, which lost 5 bases and 5 bases, there was a span of 16 bases. Germline V gives CDR1 SEHNR, CDR2 FQNEAQ (reference sequence). This CDR3 region has 14 residues. This CDR3 reads CASSPGSYQNEQYF. For the CDR3, the DNA is TGTGCCAGCAGCCCGGGATCCTATCAAAACGAGCAGTACTTC.

The rearrangement joins TRBV5-1 to TRBJ2-5; 7 positions agree with TRBD1. The germline gives CDR1 SGHRS, CDR2 YFSETQ. Trimming took 4 bases from V and 6 from J; bases not matched to a gene: 6. CDR3 length: 13 residues. CDR3 in amino acids: CASSTGDSQTQYF. The CDR3, as DNA: TGCGCCAGCAGCACCGGGGACAGCCAGACCCAGTACTTC. Combining the CDR3 with reference TRBV5-1 and TRBJ2-5 gives the whole variable domain KAGVTQTPRYLIKTRGQQVTLSCSPISGHRSVSWYQQTPGQGLQFLFEYFSETQRNKGNFPGRFSGRQFSNSRSEMNVSTLELGDSALYLCASSTGDSQTQYFGPGTRLLVL.

This clone has a single count. This rearrangement joins TRBV5-1 to TRBJ2-5; D perhaps matches TRBD2 (5 bases). V was pared by 2 bases and J by 5 bases, with 10 bases between. The CDR3 runs 13 residues. CDR1 is SGHRS, CDR2 YFSETQ, per germline. The CDR3 bases are TGCGCCAGCAGCTTCGGGGTGGGGGAGACCCAGTACTTC. It yields the protein CASSFGVGETQYF. The whole variable domain, filled in from reference TRBV5-1 and TRBJ2-5, reads KAGVTQTPRYLIKTRGQQVTLSCSPISGHRSVSWYQQTPGQGLQFLFEYFSETQRNKGNFPGRFSGRQFSNSRSEMNVSTLELGDSALYLCASSFGVGETQYFGPGTRLLVL.

The J gene is TRBJ1-2, the V gene TRBV6-7; D is undetermined. TRBV6-7 is filed as an ORF, its function uncertain. This CDR3 is built from 13 residues. V was trimmed by 7 bases and J by 5 bases, leaving 14 bases between them. This CDR3 reads CASNSRRMYGYTF. The CDR3 DNA reads TGTGCCAGCAACAGCCGCCGGATGTATGGCTACACCTTC.

The chain couples TRBV20-1 to TRBJ1-2; TRBD1 agrees at 7 bases. Germline V gene data show CDR1 as DFQATT and CDR2 as SNEGSKA (reference sequence). Losses at the gene ends were 5 bases for V and 8 bases for J; bases not matched to a gene: 5. The CDR3 runs 11 residues. CDR3 residues: CSAEDREGYTF. The CDR3 DNA reads TGCAGTGCTGAAGACAGGGAAGGCTACACCTTC.

On this clone: Other DNA sequences in this sample translate to the same CDR3. V usage is TRBV7-2 and J usage is TRBJ2-7, with TRBD2 matching 7 bases. V lost 5 bases, J lost 4 bases, and 8 bases stayed unmatched. Germline CDR1 reads SGHTA; CDR2 reads FQGNSA. CDR3 size: 14 residues. Here the CDR3 reads CASSLRDYSYEQYF. The CDR3 DNA follows: TGTGCCAGCAGCCTCCGGGACTACTCGTACGAGCAGTACTTC.

The V and J genes are TRBV18 and TRBJ2-7; TRBD2 aligns across 7 bases. The trim removed 2 bases at V and 7 bases at J, leaving 2 bases unmatched. In germline, CDR1 is KGHSH, CDR2 LQKENI. CDR3 length: 12 amino acids. CDR3 loop: CASSPKAGEQYF. The DNA for the CDR3 is TGTGCCAGCTCACCAAAAGCGGGAGAGCAGTACTTC.

This sequence joins TRBV6-5 and TRBJ2-7; 9 bases map to TRBD2. Germline-derived CDR1 and CDR2 are MNHEY and SVGAGI. There are 16 residues in the CDR3. The junction had 5 bases not matched to a gene; V was cut back by 0 bases and J by 2 bases. The CDR3, as DNA: TGTGCCAGCAGTTACTCGGCTAGCGGGATGCCCTACGAGCAGTACTTC. Amino acids: CASSYSASGMPYEQYF.

This rearrangement joins TRBV4-1 to TRBJ2-7; TRBD2 matches 7 bases. CDR3 length: 20 amino acids. V trimming: 5 bases; J trimming: 1 base; junction bases outside the gene matches: 23. Germline CDR1 MGHRA, CDR2 YSYEKL. The CDR3 protein is CASSLPPAQAGRPESYEQYF. CDR3 coding DNA: TGCGCCAGCAGCTTACCGCCTGCTCAAGCGGGACGGCCTGAGTCCTACGAGCAGTACTTC.

The chain employs TRBV11-2 and TRBJ2-1, with 8 positions matching TRBD2. The CDR3 sequence is 15 residues long. The ends lost 4 bases at V and 8 bases at J; junction bases unmatched: 10. Germline V lookup: CDR1 SGHAT, CDR2 FQNNGV. As DNA, the CDR3 is TGTGCCAGCAGCTCCCGCGGGGGGTGGGCCCATGAGCAGTTCTTC. Amino acids: CASSSRGGWAHEQFF.

J is TRBJ1-4 and V is TRBV10-3, with D tentatively TRBD1 (6 bases). Trimming pared 6 bases from V and 8 bases from J, leaving 16 bases between. CDR3 length equals 14 residues. The germline CDR1 and CDR2 sequences are ENHRY and SYGVKD. CDR3 nucleotides: TGTGCCATCAGCTCCGCAGGGGTTAGGGAAAAACTGTTTTTT. Protein: CAISSAGVREKLFF.

V usage is TRBV6-5 and J usage is TRBJ2-1; weak D call: TRBD1 (6 bases). The V gene lost 3 bases and the J gene lost 15 bases, with 18 bases spanning the gap. CDR3 length equals 13 residues. Per germline, CDR1 MNHEY and CDR2 SVGAGI. The CDR3 loop is CASSYYGTPILFF. The DNA for the CDR3 is TGTGCCAGCAGTTATTATGGGACACCGATCCTGTTCTTC.

The chain couples TRBV7-9 to TRBJ1-5; the D is unclear. Per germline, CDR1 SEHNR and CDR2 FQNEAQ (reference sequence). The CDR3 spans 12 residues. V lost 11 bases to trimming and J lost 5 bases, with 13 bases between them. CDR3 coding DNA: TGTGCCGTTGACATCGTCCATCAGCCCCAGCATTTT. Protein product: CAVDIVHQPQHF.

This clone has only a few counts. The chain couples TRBV7-2 to TRBJ1-1; 8 bases match TRBD1. This CDR3 spans 14 amino acids. Germline values: CDR1 SGHTA, CDR2 FQGNSA. V shed 3 bases and J 4 bases; nucleotides not matched to a gene: 4. The CDR3 sequence is CASSLGQAGTEAFF. For the CDR3, the DNA is TGTGCCAGCAGCTTGGGACAGGCGGGCACTGAAGCTTTCTTT.

The chain links TRBV6-5 to TRBJ2-7; D is possibly TRBD1 (6 bases). From germline, CDR1 is MNHEY and CDR2 SVGAGI. The V and J ends lost 0 bases and 0 bases respectively, with 9 bases between them. The CDR3 totals 15 residues. The CDR3 bases are TGTGCCAGCAGTTACTCGGGGGCACACTCCTACGAGCAGTACTTC. Its protein product is CASSYSGAHSYEQYF.

The sample holds one count of this clone. One end of the junction varies from germline; a read error may be responsible. The chain couples TRBV4-1 to TRBJ1-6, with TRBD1 matching 7 bases. The germline V gene has CDR1 MGHRA and CDR2 YSYEKL. This CDR3 spans 14 amino acids. The CDR3 nucleotides are TGCGCCAACAGCCAGACAGGGATCGAAGCACCCCTCCACTTT. Its translation: CANSQTGIEAPLHF.

This clone was counted a single time. The J gene is TRBJ1-5, the V gene TRBV19, with 8 bases aligning to TRBD1. Germline CDR1 reads LNHDA; CDR2 reads SQIVND (reference sequence). The CDR3 is 15 residues long. Trimming took 5 bases from V and 3 from J; bases not matched to a gene: 6. The CDR3 sequence is CASSPRTGYNQPQHF. The DNA for the CDR3 is TGTGCCAGTAGTCCCCGGACAGGGTACAATCAGCCCCAGCATTTT.

DNA of the CDR3: TGTGCCAGCAGCGTAGCTATGGGGCCTCGCTATGGCTACACCTTC. Amino acid sequence: CASSVAMGPRYGYTF. The chain couples TRBV9 to TRBJ1-2; maybe TRBD1 (5 bases). Germline V CDR1 and CDR2: SGDLS, YYNGEE. The ends were cut back, 0 bases at V and 4 bases at J, with 13 bases in the middle. The CDR3 sequence is 15 residues long.

The chain uses TRBV13 and TRBJ1-1; no clear D gene. Trimming removed 4 bases at V and 4 bases at J, with 10 bases between. The germline gives CDR1 PRHDT, CDR2 FYEKMQ (reference sequence). The CDR3 has 13 residues. The CDR3 loop is CASSSPSGTEAFF. The CDR3 coding sequence is TGTGCCAGCAGCTCCCCCTCAGGCACTGAAGCTTTCTTT.

This clone showed up just once. The chain employs TRBV27 and TRBJ2-7; TRBD1 agrees at 7 bases. Trimming at V came to 7 bases and at J to 5 bases, leaving 8 bases not matched to a gene. The germline V gene has CDR1 MNHEY and CDR2 SMNVEV (reference sequence). The CDR3 loop spans 13 amino acids. Written as DNA, the CDR3 is TGTGCCAGCATGAGACAGGGAACAAACGAGCAGTACTTC. Translated, it gives CASMRQGTNEQYF.

This rearrangement joins TRBV9 to TRBJ1-2; perhaps TRBD1 as D (6 bases). Per germline, CDR1 SGDLS and CDR2 YYNGEE. V shed 3 bases and J shed 8 bases, with 23 bases lying between them. The length of the CDR3 is 16 residues. The CDR3 DNA sequence: TGTGCCAGCAGCGCTCTTATGGACAGCGTCTCAGGAGGCTACACCTTC. This sequence encodes CASSALMDSVSGGYTF.